This T cell receptor (beta chain) comes out of a study of T-cell memory formation after mild COVID-19. Study background: Largely donor-specific sequence clusters came from two donors.

The CDR3 is 16 amino acids. The germline V gene has CDR1 SGHAT and CDR2 FQNNGV. The J segment lost 2 bases and the V segment lost 5 bases, leaving 8 bases of the junction unmatched. As for this clonotype: Its antigen is still unknown.

Using constant-segment primers, 5'RACE produced TCR alpha and TCR beta cDNA libraries carrying sample barcodes and UMIs. In TCRdb, the 5' RACE reads were re-called with MiXCR into one record per CDR3 protein. The sample yields roughly 86,000 distinct CDR3 sequences, more than 10% seen once. Study results and limitations: Shrinking CD4+ clones resided mostly in CM and EM, and CD8+ ones in EMRA. Within pre-infection memory, some responding clones were found, suggesting cross-reactive memory joined.

The chain uses TRBV11-2 and TRBJ2-1; 8 bases align to TRBD2. The sequenced sample was PBMCs or a T cell subset sorted from them (not recorded which). This clonotype was obtained from an adult woman who had mild COVID-19 (a few samples of this study predate the infection). Cell type and time point are not known. This chain's CDR3 is CASSPMGGRTYNEQFF. CDR3 sequence (DNA): TGTGCCAGCAGCCCGATGGGCGGGAGGACCTACAATGAGCAGTTCTTC.